One sample yielded the 3 T cell receptor beta chains listed below, sequenced in a study of control samples from healthy donors and cancer patients. Profiling relied on immunoSEQ multiplex PCR, and the TCRdb table lists in-frame clones only, not all of them. Among around 120,000 clones listed, 80% to 90% were seen once. Sequencing input: PBMCs. These receptors were collected from a woman in her 50s with colorectal cancer.

This sequence joins TRBV5-4 and TRBJ2-7, with D uncertain. V shed 0 bases and J shed 4 bases, with 11 bases lying between them. This CDR3 comprises 14 residues. CDR1 SGHNT and CDR2 YYREEE come from the germline V gene (reference sequence). DNA for the CDR3: TGTGCCAGCAGCTTGGGTTCGAACCCGTACGAGCAGTACTTC. Translation gives CASSLGSNPYEQYF.

The chain links TRBV11-2 to TRBJ1-2; D uncertain. This CDR3 is built from 13 residues. The V gene's germline CDR1 is SGHAT and CDR2 FQNNGV. Trimming removed 5 bases from V and 2 bases from J, with 9 bases in between. The CDR3 reads CASSPEINYGYTF. The CDR3 DNA reads TGTGCCAGCAGCCCCGAAATAAACTATGGCTACACCTTC. The variable domain in full, with the rest retrieved from reference TRBV11-2 and TRBJ1-2, is EAGVAQSPRYKIIEKRQSVAFWCNPISGHATLYWYQQILGQGPKLLIQFQNNGVVDDSQLPKDRFSAERLKGVDSTLKIQPAKLEDSAVYLCASSPEINYGYTFGSGTRLTVV.

This chain links TRBV19 with TRBJ2-7; 7 nucleotides agree with TRBD1. V trimming: 6 bases; J trimming: 1 base; junction bases outside the gene matches: 6. Germline CDR1 reads LNHDA; CDR2 reads SQIVND (reference sequence). This CDR3 is 14 amino acids long. CDR3 sequence (DNA): TGTGCCAGTAGCCCGACAGGGATATCCTACGAGCAGTACTTC. The encoded protein is CASSPTGISYEQYF.